This T cell receptor beta chain stems from a study of T cell responses to AZD1222 COVID-19 vaccine. Clones were sequenced by immunoSEQ multiplex PCR, and TCRdb holds only the in-frame ones, with some missing. The sample records fewer than 95,000 clones, 80% to 90% being singletons. A note on this clone: What it recognizes is unknown.

CDR1 and CDR2 (germline): SGHTA, FQGNSA. This CDR3 is built from 11 residues. Trimming cost V 3 bases and J 6 bases, with 3 bases left between them. The study's findings and limits: No repertoire was sampled before or during the peak T cell response, only after it. White British donors predominated, females outnumbered males, and clonal diversity was possibly underestimated. Reportedly, nearly half of unique spike TCRs recognized epitopes outside B.1.351/B.1.1.7 mutations.

The chain is built from TRBV7-2 and TRBJ2-1; D remains ambiguous. This TCR was sampled from an adult in good health. The material sequenced was peripheral blood, taken on day 0 of AZD1222 vaccination. CDR3 nucleotides: TGTGCCAGCAGCTTGGGCAATGAGCAGTTCTTC. As protein: CASSLGNEQFF.